This T cell receptor beta chain was identified in a study of T-cell reconstitution after alpha-beta-depleted transplantation in children. The CDR3 loop spans 14 amino acids. CDR1 and CDR2 from the germline V gene are SGHVS and FQNEAQ. The V gene lost 6 bases and the J gene lost 3 bases, with 14 bases spanning the gap. Unique molecular identifiers were incorporated into the prepared TCRbeta library. MiXCR was run by TCRdb on the PCR reads, yielding one entry per CDR3 protein. The sample lists hundreds of thousands of distinct CDR3 sequences, around 16% occurring once. The sample consisted of PBMCs from the stem cell graft donor, taken from the stem cell graft. The gene calls are TRBV7-8 and TRBJ1-1; weak D call: TRBD1 (5 bases). This clonotype was obtained from a human donor who donated a stem cell graft to a child with acute myeloid leukemia. The CDR3 bases are TGTGCCAGCAGGAGATCAAGGGGAGACACTGAAGCTTTCTTT. Translation: CASRRSRGDTEAFF.